These 23 T cell receptor beta chains came from one sample sequenced in a study of T cell changes during pregnancy in multiple sclerosis (dated by TCRdb to between 2017 and 2020). The protocol used for the library was the immunoSEQ multiplex PCR assay. The source is immuneACCESS, and TCRdb retained only in-frame sequences with V and J called. Part of the clones is not carried over; for the studies checked, unresolved V genes explain less than half of this, and the remainder is unexplained. Counted in this sample were 85,000 to 120,000 clones; under 95% of them appeared once. Of the sample, less than 2% is held by the ten largest clones. This material consisted of peripheral blood, taken after pregnancy. The receptor source for this set is a female donor with multiple sclerosis, enrolled in a pregnancy study.

V usage is TRBV19 and J usage is TRBJ1-1; 7 nucleotides align to TRBD1. V was clipped by 5 bases and J by 1 base; unmatched bases: 1. CDR3 size: 13 residues. CDR1 LNHDA and CDR2 SQIVND come from the germline V gene (reference sequence). CDR3 nucleotides: TGTGCCAGTAGTTGGACAGGGAACACTGAAGCTTTCTTT. This codes for CASSWTGNTEAFF.

This chain uses TRBV5-1 with TRBJ1-2; 10 nucleotides line up with TRBD1. The CDR3 length is 15 residues. The V gene end was trimmed by 4 bases and the J gene end by 4 bases; junction bases not matched to a gene: 7. CDR1 and CDR2 from the germline V gene are SGHRS and YFSETQ. The CDR3 DNA sequence: TGCGCCAGCAGCGCGGGACAGGGGCGCCCCTATGGCTACACCTTC. Its translation: CASSAGQGRPYGYTF.

The chain carries TRBV4-1 and TRBJ1-1; D is possibly TRBD1 (5 bases). CDR3 length equals 15 residues. Germline V lookup: CDR1 MGHRA, CDR2 YSYEKL. The V and J ends lost 1 base and 3 bases respectively, with 12 bases between them. DNA for the CDR3: TGCGCCAGCAGCCAAGGGGACGGGGGGGACACTGAAGCTTTCTTT. Its protein is CASSQGDGGDTEAFF.

The genes are TRBV6-5 and TRBJ2-3; D is uncertain. CDR1 MNHEY and CDR2 SVGAGI come from the germline V gene. The CDR3 extends over 16 amino acids. Trimming pared 2 bases from V and 1 base from J, leaving 13 bases between. This CDR3 reads CASSYGDGSGTDTQYF. The CDR3 DNA is TGTGCCAGCAGTTACGGAGACGGTTCCGGCACAGATACGCAGTATTTT.

A single count supports this clone. The gene calls are TRBV9 and TRBJ2-7; 9 positions match TRBD1. V shed 4 bases and J 1 base; nucleotides not matched to a gene: 6. Germline CDR1 SGDLS, CDR2 YYNGEE. This CDR3 has 15 residues. In DNA form, the CDR3 reads TGTGCCAGCAGCTACCGACAGGGGGGTTCCTACGAGCAGTACTTC. Its protein product is CASSYRQGGSYEQYF.

The genes are TRBV13 and TRBJ2-1; D perhaps matches TRBD1 (6 bases). CDR1 and CDR2 from the germline V gene are PRHDT and FYEKMQ (reference sequence). The CDR3 totals 13 residues. Trimming took 2 bases from V and 8 from J, leaving 10 bases between them. DNA for the CDR3: TGTGCCAGCAGCTTATTTAGGGGGTATGAGCAGTTCTTC. This codes for CASSLFRGYEQFF.

In its sample, this clone was seen once. The V and J genes are TRBV6-4 and TRBJ1-1, with TRBD1 as a possible D gene (6 bases). The CDR3 runs to 12 residues. Deletions cut 0 bases from V and 10 bases from J, with 9 bases between. Per germline, CDR1 MRHNA and CDR2 SNTAGT. CDR3 DNA sequence: TGTGCCAGCAGTGACTCGAGGGGGAGAGCTTTCTTT. This codes for CASSDSRGRAFF.

The DNA of the CDR3 is TGTGCCAGCAGAACAGGGGGAGCGGAGACCCAGTACTTC. Residues: CASRTGGAETQYF. J is TRBJ2-5 and V is TRBV7-2; 8 bases are shared with TRBD1. Germline V gene lookup returns CDR1 SGHTA and CDR2 FQGNSA. V shed 6 bases and J 5 bases; nucleotides not matched to a gene: 5. The CDR3 is made up of 13 amino acids.

CDR3 nucleotide sequence: TGTGCCAGCAGCCCAGGACTAGCGGGCTCCTACAATGAGCAGTTCTTC. Residues: CASSPGLAGSYNEQFF. This chain links TRBV11-3 with TRBJ2-1, with TRBD2 matching over 11 bases. Germline V lookup: CDR1 SGHNT, CDR2 YENEEA. The CDR3 has 16 residues. The trim removed 5 bases at V and 0 bases at J, leaving 3 bases unmatched.

This chain links TRBV6-6 with TRBJ2-1; D call uncertain. Germline CDR1 reads MNHNY; CDR2 reads SVGAGI (reference sequence). The length of the CDR3 is 16 residues. The V and J ends lost 4 bases and 0 bases respectively, with 13 bases between them. CDR3 DNA sequence: TGTGCCAGCAGTTCGTTTGACTGGAGCTCCTACAATGAGCAGTTCTTC. Its translation is CASSSFDWSSYNEQFF.

This chain connects TRBV2 to TRBJ2-2; 8 bases agree with TRBD2. CDR3 size: 16 residues. J gave up 2 bases and V 6 bases, and 8 bases lay outside the gene matches. Germline V gene sequence: CDR1 SNHLY, CDR2 FYNNEI. In DNA form, the CDR3 reads TGTGCCAGCAGGGGGGCAGGGACTAGAAACACCGGGGAGCTGTTTTTT. This encodes CASRGAGTRNTGELFF.

This chain uses TRBV5-1 with TRBJ2-1, with 7 bases that match TRBD2. This CDR3 contains 18 residues. The V gene's germline CDR1 is SGHRS and CDR2 YFSETQ. Losses at the gene ends were 0 bases for V and 0 bases for J; bases not matched to a gene: 9. The DNA for the CDR3 is TGCGCCAGCAGCTTGGCCCCTCTGGCGGGGGTCTCCTACAATGAGCAGTTCTTC. Translating gives CASSLAPLAGVSYNEQFF.

V is TRBV28 and J is TRBJ2-3; D call uncertain. V was clipped by 2 bases and J by 2 bases, with 5 bases between them. The CDR3 sequence is 13 residues long. Germline V lookup: CDR1 MDHEN, CDR2 SYDVKM. CDR3: CASSLAATDTQYF. The CDR3 DNA reads as TGTGCCAGCAGTTTAGCGGCCACAGATACGCAGTATTTT.

The CDR3 sequence: CASSLAGGETQYF. The CDR3 coding sequence is TGTGCCAGCAGTTTAGCGGGAGGGGAGACCCAGTACTTC. This rearrangement joins TRBV28 to TRBJ2-5, with TRBD2 matching over 9 bases. The CDR3 sequence is 13 residues long. V was clipped by 2 bases and J by 5 bases; unmatched bases: 0. Germline values: CDR1 MDHEN, CDR2 SYDVKM. The full variable domain, completed using reference TRBV28 and TRBJ2-5, is DVKVTQSSRYLVKRTGEKVFLECVQDMDHENMFWYRQDPGLGLRLIYFSYDVKMKEKGDIPEGYSVSREKKERFSLILESASTNQTSMYLCASSLAGGETQYFGPGTRLLVL.

V gene TRBV19 combines with J gene TRBJ1-1, with a possible D match to TRBD1 (6 bases). This CDR3 contains 15 residues. Germline V gene data show CDR1 as LNHDA and CDR2 as SQIVND (reference sequence). The germline V and J ends were trimmed by 10 bases and 3 bases, with 21 bases remaining between them. The CDR3: CATSPPGVGDTEAFF. The CDR3 DNA reads as TGTGCCACCTCCCCCCCAGGGGTAGGGGACACTGAAGCTTTCTTT. Full variable domain (rest looked up from reference TRBV19 and TRBJ1-1): DGGITQSPKYLFRKEGQNVTLSCEQNLNHDAMYWYRQDPGQGLRLIYYSQIVNDFQKGDIAEGYSVSREKKESFPLTVTSAQKNPTAFYLCATSPPGVGDTEAFFGQGTRLTVV.

V usage is TRBV28 and J usage is TRBJ1-2; a possible D gene is TRBD1 (5 bases). The CDR3 has 12 residues. The V gene lost 6 bases and the J gene lost 5 bases, with 10 bases spanning the gap. CDR1 and CDR2 from the germline V gene are MDHEN and SYDVKM. The CDR3 here is CASSRDRYGYTF. The CDR3 DNA follows: TGTGCCAGCAGCCGCGACAGATATGGCTACACCTTC.

The V gene is TRBV28, the J gene TRBJ2-7; D is undetermined. The CDR3 covers 15 residues. V dropped 5 bases and J dropped 0 bases, with 14 bases sitting between them. Germline V gene data show CDR1 as MDHEN and CDR2 as SYDVKM. The CDR3, as DNA: TGTGCCAGCAGTCCCACTACTCCCAGCTCCTACGAGCAGTACTTC. This gives the protein CASSPTTPSSYEQYF.

This chain uses TRBV28 with TRBJ2-1; 9 bases agree with TRBD2. V gave up 4 bases and J gave up 0 bases; unmatched junction bases: 7. Germline V CDR1 and CDR2: MDHEN, SYDVKM. The CDR3 spans 17 residues. CDR3 amino acids: CASSSRLAESSYNEQFF. The CDR3 nucleotides read TGTGCCAGCAGTTCCCGACTAGCGGAAAGCTCCTACAATGAGCAGTTCTTC. The entire variable domain, with the rest obtained from reference TRBV28 and TRBJ2-1, is as follows: DVKVTQSSRYLVKRTGEKVFLECVQDMDHENMFWYRQDPGLGLRLIYFSYDVKMKEKGDIPEGYSVSREKKERFSLILESASTNQTSMYLCASSSRLAESSYNEQFFGPGTRLTVL.

The rearrangement uses TRBV2 and TRBJ2-1, with D perhaps TRBD2 (6 bases). CDR1 is SNHLY and CDR2 is FYNNEI in the germline V gene. This CDR3 spans 16 amino acids. The V end lost 3 bases, the J end lost 5 bases, and 17 bases lay between the germline ends. CDR3 bases: TGTGCCAGCAGTGAGGCGGGAAGCCCACCCGACAATGAGCAGTTCTTC. It codes for CASSEAGSPPDNEQFF.

The chain couples TRBV11-3 to TRBJ2-1; D might be TRBD2 (6 bases). V gave up 1 base and J gave up 8 bases, with 15 bases separating them. CDR1 is SGHNT, CDR2 YENEEA, per germline. The CDR3 extends over 15 amino acids. The CDR3 protein is CASSLGPDAGHEQFF. The CDR3 coding sequence is TGTGCCAGCAGCTTAGGACCGGACGCGGGGCATGAGCAGTTCTTC.

V and J are TRBV5-1 and TRBJ1-1, with D possibly TRBD1 on 5 matching bases. Trimming shortened V by 0 bases and J by 0 bases, and 15 bases separated the two germline ends. Germline CDR1 and CDR2: SGHRS and YFSETQ. This CDR3 spans 17 amino acids. The DNA of the CDR3 is TGCGCCAGCAGCTTGGTGTTAGGGGAATTCATGAACACTGAAGCTTTCTTT. It yields the protein CASSLVLGEFMNTEAFF.

The chain links TRBV5-1 to TRBJ1-3; tentatively, D is TRBD1 (6 bases). CDR3 length equals 19 residues. Germline CDR1 reads SGHRS; CDR2 reads YFSETQ. Trimming left V 7 bases short and J 0 bases short, with 26 bases between. CDR3 amino acids: CASGILGTMLTYSGNTIYF. The DNA of the CDR3 is TGCGCCAGCGGCATCCTCGGGACAATGCTTACTTACTCTGGAAACACCATATATTTT.

V usage is TRBV18 and J usage is TRBJ2-7, with 9 bases that match TRBD2. Germline trimming cut 1 base from V and 5 bases from J; bases unmatched to any gene: 3. CDR1 and CDR2 (germline): KGHSH, LQKENI. This CDR3 contains 14 residues. The DNA of the CDR3 is TGTGCCAGCTCACCACTAGCGGGGGATCACGAGCAGTACTTC. This encodes CASSPLAGDHEQYF. Using reference TRBV18 and TRBJ2-7 for the parts outside the CDR3, the full variable domain is NAGVMQNPRHLVRRRGQEARLRCSPMKGHSHVYWYRQLPEEGLKFMVYLQKENIIDESGMPKERFSAEFPKEGPSILRIQQVVRGDSAAYFCASSPLAGDHEQYFGPGTRLTVT.